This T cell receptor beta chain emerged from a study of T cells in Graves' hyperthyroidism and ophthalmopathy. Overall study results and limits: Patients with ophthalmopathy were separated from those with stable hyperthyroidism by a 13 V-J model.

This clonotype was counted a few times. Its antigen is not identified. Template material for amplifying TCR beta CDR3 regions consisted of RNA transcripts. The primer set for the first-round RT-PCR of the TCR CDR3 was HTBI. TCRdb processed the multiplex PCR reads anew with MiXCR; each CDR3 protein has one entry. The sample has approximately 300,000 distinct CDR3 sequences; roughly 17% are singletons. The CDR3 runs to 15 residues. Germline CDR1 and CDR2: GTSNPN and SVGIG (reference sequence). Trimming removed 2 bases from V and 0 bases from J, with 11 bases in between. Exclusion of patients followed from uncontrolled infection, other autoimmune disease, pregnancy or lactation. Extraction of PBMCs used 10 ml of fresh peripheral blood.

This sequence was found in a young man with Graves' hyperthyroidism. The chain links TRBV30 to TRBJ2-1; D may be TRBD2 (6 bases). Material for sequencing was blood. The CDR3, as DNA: TGTGCCTGGAGTAAAGTCGGGAGCTCCTACAATGAGCAGTTCTTC. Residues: CAWSKVGSSYNEQFF.